This TCR beta chain is drawn from a study of graft-versus-host responses after intestinal transplantation (dated by TCRdb to about 2021). About the investigation overall: The transplants that recipients received were multivisceral, liver-intestinal, or isolated intestinal. Anti-thymocyte globulin induction was given to all recipients, followed by maintenance tacrolimus and steroids for about 3 years. Graft-versus-host and host-versus-graft alloreactive T cell clones were tracked in the graft, circulation and bone marrow after intestinal transplantation using bulk TCR-beta CDR3 sequencing. To identify alloreactive clones, pre-transplant mixed lymphocyte reaction products were sequenced and then compared with unstimulated pre-transplant donor and recipient T cells. The cohort enrolled about two dozen intestinal transplant recipients, one of whom was a retransplant, and 3 patients without pretransplant specimens were excluded. Donor T cell macrochimerism was defined as a peak of at least 4% donor T cells among recipient peripheral blood mononuclear cells. Samples from three later patients were sequenced in-house on an Illumina MiSeq with MiXCR processing rather than by the commercial service. Overall results and qualifications from the work: Early after transplant, declines in HvG clones were associated with peak levels of circulating GvH clones. GvH clones were found in recipient bone marrow, and some of the GvH clones appeared earlier in ileal mucosa or blood, which is consistent with an intestinal mucosal origin. In patients with donor T cell macrochimerism, the allografts had high GvH to HvG T cell clonal ratios. Conclusions were limited by the relatively low number and heterogeneity of intestinal transplant patients.

The sample's time point label is to be understood as: cells obtained before transplantation from donor or recipient. In the mixed lymphocyte reactions, some 200,000 CFSE-labeled pre-transplant responders were plated with some 200,000 irradiated violet-dye-labeled stimulators and cultured for six to seven days. After the mixed lymphocyte reaction, proliferating CD3+CD4+CFSE-low and CD3+CD8+CFSE-low responder cells were FACS-sorted on a BD Influx sorter. Details on this clone: Base-call qualities are not available, and no considerably larger clone is one nucleotide away.

From its cysteine to its phenylalanine, the CDR3 spans 14 amino acids. The DNA shown is the 42-base CDR3, in frame from base 1. V trim: 7 bases; J trim: 5 bases; unmatched bases: 8. Reading the germline V gene (reference sequence) gives CDR1 GTSNPN and CDR2 SVGIG. Libraries were constructed by the immunoSEQ multiplex PCR assay. For most patients, genomic DNA was isolated with the Qiagen DNeasy Blood and Tissue Kit and sent frozen to Adaptive Biotechnologies for TCR sequencing. For most patients, genomic DNA was subjected to high-throughput TCR-beta CDR3 sequencing by Adaptive Biotechnologies. On the study's bioinformatics: Adaptive's ImmunoSEQ software was the source of the TCR sequencing data for roughly 19 patients, while a few other patients were processed with MiXCR and VDJtools. CD4 versus CD8 sorting errors were corrected by removing sequences found in both subsets at a frequency ratio below 5:1. CDR3 nucleotide sequences shared between donor and recipient were removed because the origin of such sequences could not be assigned. Alloreactive clones required at least 2-fold expansion over unstimulated cells and minimum CFSE-low frequency of 0.002% (template counts) or 0.001% (read counts). Clones were considered mappable if detected in sequenced pre-transplant spleen, lymph node, or MLR CFSE-low populations of the donor or recipient. Cumulative frequency of alloreactive clones was calculated as a percentage of all sequences weighted by copy number. The table was pulled from immuneACCESS by TCRdb, which kept in-frame rearrangements only. Such tables lose some clones; where checked, under half of the loss comes from unresolved V genes, and the rest has no known cause. V, J and clone size are those of that table, while D and trimming were read from the DNA. Within this sample are 13,000 to 15,000 clones, with roughly 29% of them counted one time only. The ten biggest clones cover just under 4% of the sample.

This sample comprised alloreactive CD4+ T cells from a mixed lymphocyte reaction culture, obtained before intestinal transplant. Interpreted using the paper, the cell subset or site label stands for: CFSE-low proliferating T cells sorted from roughly 6-day pre-transplant mixed lymphocyte reaction (GvH or HvG direction). This chain is built from TRBV30 and TRBJ2-7, and TRBD2 aligns with 13 junction nucleotides. The origin of this receptor is a human patient who received an intestinal transplant. The CDR3 region: CALGLAGAVHEQYF. Here is the DNA: TGTGCCTTAGGACTAGCGGGAGCGGTCCACGAGCAGTACTTC.